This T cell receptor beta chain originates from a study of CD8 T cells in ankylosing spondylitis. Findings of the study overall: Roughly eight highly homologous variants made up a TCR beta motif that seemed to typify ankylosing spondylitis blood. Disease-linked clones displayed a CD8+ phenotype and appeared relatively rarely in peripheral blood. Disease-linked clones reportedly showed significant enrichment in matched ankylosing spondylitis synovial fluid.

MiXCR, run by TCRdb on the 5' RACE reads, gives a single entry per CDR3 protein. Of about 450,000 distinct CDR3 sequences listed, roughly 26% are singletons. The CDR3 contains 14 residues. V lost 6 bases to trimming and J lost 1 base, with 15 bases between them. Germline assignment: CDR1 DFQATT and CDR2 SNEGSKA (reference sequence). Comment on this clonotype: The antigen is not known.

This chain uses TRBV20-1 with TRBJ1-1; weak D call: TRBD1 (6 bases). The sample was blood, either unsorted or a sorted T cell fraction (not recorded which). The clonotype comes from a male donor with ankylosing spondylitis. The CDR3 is CSAKGQPTNTEAFF. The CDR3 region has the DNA TGCAGTGCAAAAGGACAGCCGACGAACACTGAAGCTTTCTTT.